These T cell receptor beta chains were read from a single sample in a study of response to subunit inactivated influenza vaccine. Using its own MiXCR run on the RT-PCR reads, TCRdb lists one record per CDR3 protein. The sample has roughly 670,000 distinct CDR3 sequences, less than 15% seen once. The sequenced sample was PBMCs from blood, obtained about 14 days before vaccination. These receptors were taken from a man aged 45-65 years who received an inactivated influenza vaccine. CDR3s include the opening cysteine and the closing phenylalanine or tryptophan. A D gene is named only where the DNA matches it firmly. Clone size is not always given. Where it is, it says once, few, many or a class for expanded clones.

d_call: NA
j_call: TRBJ2-7
v_call: TRBV6-1
clone_size: NA
cdr3_aa: CASSVRIYEQYF
cdr3_nt: TGTGCCAGCAGTGTCCGGATCTACGAGCAGTACTTC

d_call: NA
j_call: TRBJ2-1
v_call: TRBV10-3
clone_size: NA
cdr3_aa: CAIRSKDNEQFF
cdr3_nt: TGTGCCATCAGGTCTAAGGACAATGAGCAGTTCTTC

d_call: NA
j_call: TRBJ2-3
v_call: TRBV7-2
clone_size: few
cdr3_aa: CASRTVTDTQYF
cdr3_nt: TGTGCCAGCAGGACAGTCACAGATACGCAGTATTTT

d_call: TRBD1
j_call: TRBJ2-1
v_call: TRBV7-2
clone_size: NA
cdr3_aa: CASSPRQGSGHEQFF
cdr3_nt: TGTGCCAGCAGCCCGCGACAGGGGAGCGGCCATGAGCAGTTCTTC

d_call: NA
j_call: TRBJ2-3
v_call: TRBV28
clone_size: NA
cdr3_aa: CASSSILESGPDTQYF
cdr3_nt: TGTGCCAGCAGTTCCATACTAGAATCTGGGCCAGATACGCAGTATTTT

d_call: TRBD2
j_call: TRBJ2-1
v_call: TRBV29-1
clone_size: few
cdr3_aa: CSVEVAGASDGFLF
cdr3_nt: TGCAGCGTTGAAGTAGCGGGGGCCTCCGATGGGTTCCTCTTC

d_call: NA
j_call: TRBJ1-2
v_call: TRBV25-1
clone_size: many
cdr3_aa: CASMKSWTPRVSSDGTLNYGYTF
cdr3_nt: TGTGCCAGCATGAAGAGTTGGACTCCTAGGGTATCATCGGACGGAACGCTGAACTATGGCTACACCTTC

d_call: NA
j_call: TRBJ1-2
v_call: TRBV20-1
clone_size: few
cdr3_aa: CSARVTDLIYGYTF
cdr3_nt: TGCAGTGCTAGAGTGACAGACCTTATTTATGGCTACACCTTC

d_call: NA
j_call: TRBJ2-3
v_call: TRBV20-1
clone_size: many
cdr3_aa: CSARDPTDTQYF
cdr3_nt: TGCAGTGCTAGAGATCCCACAGATACGCAGTATTTT

d_call: NA
j_call: TRBJ2-6
v_call: TRBV12-3/TRBV12-4
clone_size: few
cdr3_aa: CASSPDTTGANVLTF
cdr3_nt: TGTGCCAGCAGCCCAGACACGACTGGGGCCAACGTCCTGACTTTC

d_call: NA
j_call: TRBJ1-1
v_call: TRBV4-3
clone_size: many
cdr3_aa: CASSTTRGENTEAFF
cdr3_nt: TGCGCCAGCAGCACTACCAGGGGAGAGAACACTGAAGCTTTCTTT

d_call: TRBD2
j_call: TRBJ2-5
v_call: TRBV9
clone_size: few
cdr3_aa: CASSVSLAGGEETQYF
cdr3_nt: TGTGCCAGCAGCGTATCTCTAGCGGGAGGGGAAGAGACCCAGTACTTC

d_call: TRBD2
j_call: TRBJ2-7
v_call: TRBV7-6
clone_size: many
cdr3_aa: CASSLDLAGTYEQYF
cdr3_nt: TGTGCCAGCAGCTTAGATCTAGCGGGGACCTACGAGCAGTACTTC

d_call: TRBD2
j_call: TRBJ2-7
v_call: TRBV28
clone_size: few
cdr3_aa: CASSFPSGSSYEQYF
cdr3_nt: TGTGCCAGCAGTTTCCCTAGCGGGAGTTCTTACGAGCAGTACTTC

d_call: TRBD2
j_call: TRBJ2-3
v_call: TRBV7-2
clone_size: NA
cdr3_aa: CASSLGYGGGRTQYF
cdr3_nt: TGTGCCAGCAGCTTAGGCTACGGGGGGGGACGTACGCAGTATTTT

d_call: TRBD1
j_call: TRBJ2-5
v_call: TRBV25-1
clone_size: NA
cdr3_aa: CASSDTGGPQETQYF
cdr3_nt: TGTGCCAGCAGTGACACAGGGGGCCCTCAAGAGACCCAGTACTTC

d_call: TRBD1
j_call: TRBJ1-6
v_call: TRBV20-1
clone_size: NA
cdr3_aa: CSASMGQGRPLHF
cdr3_nt: TGCAGTGCTAGTATGGGACAGGGAAGACCCCTCCACTTT

d_call: NA
j_call: TRBJ1-1
v_call: TRBV12-3/TRBV12-4
clone_size: NA
cdr3_aa: CASSMLGRNTEAFF
cdr3_nt: TGTGCCAGCAGTATGCTGGGCAGGAACACTGAAGCTTTCTTT

d_call: TRBD1
j_call: TRBJ2-4
v_call: TRBV27
clone_size: NA
cdr3_aa: CASSTFYRTGGESIQYF
cdr3_nt: TGTGCCAGCAGTACCTTCTACCGGACAGGGGGCGAGAGCATTCAGTACTTC

d_call: NA
j_call: TRBJ2-7
v_call: TRBV4-2
clone_size: NA
cdr3_aa: CAMGPGLGFPQYF
cdr3_nt: TGTGCCATGGGCCCCGGGCTCGGATTCCCGCAGTACTTC

d_call: TRBD1
j_call: TRBJ2-7
v_call: TRBV23-1
clone_size: NA
cdr3_aa: CASSRLGQRYEQYF
cdr3_nt: TGCGCCAGCAGTCGATTGGGACAGCGTTACGAGCAGTACTTC

d_call: TRBD2
j_call: TRBJ2-3
v_call: TRBV4-3
clone_size: NA
cdr3_aa: CASSQKAGGTPDTQYF
cdr3_nt: TGCGCCAGCAGCCAAAAAGCGGGGGGGACCCCAGATACGCAGTATTTT

d_call: NA
j_call: TRBJ2-3
v_call: TRBV9
clone_size: few
cdr3_aa: CASSPSGLSTDTQYF
cdr3_nt: TGTGCCAGCAGCCCCTCAGGGCTGAGCACAGATACGCAGTATTTT

d_call: NA
j_call: TRBJ2-3
v_call: TRBV7-8
clone_size: NA
cdr3_aa: CASSLAMGASGAKRTDTQYF
cdr3_nt: TGTGCCAGCAGCTTAGCCATGGGGGCTAGCGGAGCTAAGCGGACAGATACGCAGTATTTT

d_call: NA
j_call: TRBJ2-5
v_call: TRBV24-1
clone_size: few
cdr3_aa: CATSDFPPRGSRETQYF
cdr3_nt: TGTGCCACCAGTGATTTTCCCCCCCGGGGCAGTCGGGAGACCCAGTACTTC

d_call: NA
j_call: TRBJ2-5
v_call: TRBV20-1
clone_size: NA
cdr3_aa: CSAGEPWSEGTQYF
cdr3_nt: TGCAGTGCTGGGGAACCGTGGTCCGAAGGGACCCAGTACTTC

d_call: TRBD1
j_call: TRBJ1-2
v_call: TRBV5-5
clone_size: few
cdr3_aa: CASSPIRDRANYGYTF
cdr3_nt: TGTGCCAGCAGCCCTATCCGGGACAGAGCTAACTATGGCTACACCTTC

d_call: NA
j_call: TRBJ2-7
v_call: TRBV11-2
clone_size: many
cdr3_aa: CASSLRGTPGPLSYEQYF
cdr3_nt: TGTGCCAGCAGCTTAAGGGGAACTCCGGGACCCTTAAGTTACGAGCAGTACTTC

d_call: NA
j_call: TRBJ2-1
v_call: TRBV10-3
clone_size: NA
cdr3_aa: CAISESTMRGGFF
cdr3_nt: TGTGCCATCAGTGAGTCGACGATGCGAGGGGGGTTCTTC

d_call: NA
j_call: TRBJ2-1
v_call: TRBV12-3/TRBV12-4
clone_size: many
cdr3_aa: CASSPGHHEQFF
cdr3_nt: TGTGCCAGCAGCCCGGGACACCATGAGCAGTTCTTC

d_call: TRBD2
j_call: TRBJ2-1
v_call: TRBV7-2
clone_size: NA
cdr3_aa: CASSQWGGSYNEQFF
cdr3_nt: TGTGCCAGCAGCCAGTGGGGGGGGTCCTACAATGAGCAGTTCTTC

d_call: NA
j_call: TRBJ2-1
v_call: TRBV24-1
clone_size: NA
cdr3_aa: CATGWFGTDEQFF
cdr3_nt: TGTGCCACTGGTTGGTTTGGCACCGATGAGCAGTTCTTC

d_call: TRBD2
j_call: TRBJ2-3
v_call: TRBV20-1
clone_size: many
cdr3_aa: CSARGGGTDTQYF
cdr3_nt: TGCAGTGCCCGCGGGGGGGGTACAGATACGCAGTATTTT

d_call: TRBD2
j_call: TRBJ2-7
v_call: TRBV2
clone_size: few
cdr3_aa: CASSGVGGPNEQYF
cdr3_nt: TGTGCCAGCAGTGGGGTGGGAGGGCCCAACGAGCAGTACTTC

d_call: TRBD2
j_call: TRBJ2-7
v_call: TRBV20-1
clone_size: NA
cdr3_aa: CSLRRGRREQYF
cdr3_nt: TGCAGTCTCAGGCGCGGGAGGCGCGAGCAGTACTTC

d_call: TRBD2
j_call: TRBJ2-5
v_call: TRBV7-6
clone_size: NA
cdr3_aa: CASSLELAGESQETQYF
cdr3_nt: TGTGCCAGCAGCTTAGAACTAGCGGGAGAATCCCAAGAGACCCAGTACTTC

d_call: NA
j_call: TRBJ1-6
v_call: TRBV5-1
clone_size: many
cdr3_aa: CASSVDSQRLNSPLHF
cdr3_nt: TGCGCCAGCAGCGTGGACAGTCAGCGCCTTAATTCACCCCTCCACTTT

d_call: TRBD1
j_call: TRBJ1-4
v_call: TRBV4-3
clone_size: few
cdr3_aa: CASSLKGEGAQIYEKLFF
cdr3_nt: TGCGCCAGCAGCCTGAAGGGGGAGGGGGCGCAAATTTATGAAAAACTGTTTTTT

d_call: NA
j_call: TRBJ2-7
v_call: TRBV7-2
clone_size: few
cdr3_aa: CASSPDFYEQYF
cdr3_nt: TGTGCCAGCAGCCCGGACTTCTACGAGCAGTACTTC

d_call: NA
j_call: TRBJ1-6
v_call: TRBV12-3/TRBV12-4
clone_size: many
cdr3_aa: CASSLGGGSPLHF
cdr3_nt: TGCGCCAGCAGCTTGGGTGGAGGGTCACCCCTCCACTTT

d_call: TRBD1
j_call: TRBJ2-5
v_call: TRBV5-1
clone_size: few
cdr3_aa: CASSRGQGAGAQYF
cdr3_nt: TGCGCCAGCAGCCGCGGACAGGGGGCTGGGGCCCAGTACTTC

d_call: NA
j_call: TRBJ2-2
v_call: TRBV6-1
clone_size: many
cdr3_aa: CASSGNFGGDTGELFF
cdr3_nt: TGTGCCAGCAGTGGGAACTTTGGGGGAGACACCGGGGAGCTGTTTTTT

d_call: TRBD2
j_call: TRBJ2-1
v_call: TRBV11-2
clone_size: NA
cdr3_aa: CASSLGGTSGKANEQFF
cdr3_nt: TGTGCCAGCAGCTTAGGCGGGACTAGCGGGAAAGCAAATGAGCAGTTCTTC

d_call: TRBD2
j_call: TRBJ2-7
v_call: TRBV3-1
clone_size: NA
cdr3_aa: CASSQEPTSGYEQYF
cdr3_nt: TGTGCCAGCAGCCAAGAACCCACTAGCGGGTACGAGCAGTACTTC

d_call: NA
j_call: TRBJ1-2
v_call: TRBV20-1
clone_size: NA
cdr3_aa: CSAENTAIYGYTF
cdr3_nt: TGCAGTGCCGAAAATACAGCCATATATGGCTACACCTTC

d_call: NA
j_call: TRBJ2-1
v_call: TRBV29-1
clone_size: few
cdr3_aa: CSVLGRTPSLGEQFF
cdr3_nt: TGCAGCGTTCTAGGACGGACACCCTCTCTGGGTGAGCAGTTCTTC

d_call: NA
j_call: TRBJ2-1
v_call: TRBV24-1
clone_size: NA
cdr3_aa: CATSGTRHRTSYNEQFF
cdr3_nt: TGTGCCACCAGTGGTACTAGACATCGAACCTCCTACAATGAGCAGTTCTTC

d_call: TRBD2
j_call: TRBJ2-3
v_call: TRBV29-1
clone_size: NA
cdr3_aa: CSVDSGGTDTQYF
cdr3_nt: TGCAGCGTTGACAGCGGGGGGACAGATACGCAGTATTTT

d_call: NA
j_call: TRBJ2-6
v_call: TRBV4-3
clone_size: NA
cdr3_aa: CASSHLRASGANVLTF
cdr3_nt: TGCGCCAGCAGCCACCTAAGGGCCTCTGGGGCCAACGTCCTGACTTTC

d_call: TRBD1
j_call: TRBJ1-5
v_call: TRBV12-3/TRBV12-4
clone_size: many
cdr3_aa: CASSPGGGSNQPQHF
cdr3_nt: TGTGCCAGCAGTCCAGGGGGTGGTAGCAATCAGCCCCAGCATTTT

d_call: TRBD1
j_call: TRBJ2-2
v_call: TRBV2
clone_size: NA
cdr3_aa: CASSVPGQGSLGGELFF
cdr3_nt: TGTGCCAGCAGCGTTCCGGGACAGGGCAGTTTAGGCGGGGAGCTGTTTTTT

d_call: NA
j_call: TRBJ2-5
v_call: TRBV29-1
clone_size: many
cdr3_aa: CSVERETQYF
cdr3_nt: TGCAGCGTTGAAAGGGAGACCCAGTACTTC